These 9 T cell receptor beta chains came from one sample sequenced in a study of lymphopenia after photon versus proton radiotherapy. Here immunoSEQ multiplex PCR was the method, and the copy in TCRdb shows in-frame clones only, minus some. The repertoire holds about 83,000 clones, with around 88% as singletons. Sequencing used peripheral blood, obtained from a patient treated with proton-based radiotherapy. These receptors all come from a man between 60 and 75 years old with pancreatic cancer.

The genes are TRBV6-1 and TRBJ2-7; TRBD1 matches 11 bases. The V gene's germline CDR1 is MNHNS and CDR2 SASEGT. V was pared by 1 base and J by 7 bases, with 6 bases of the junction left unmatched. CDR3 size: 15 residues. Here the CDR3 reads CASSEGGTGGNEQYF. CDR3 sequence (DNA): TGTGCCAGCAGTGAAGGGGGGACAGGGGGTAATGAGCAGTACTTC.

V and J are TRBV11-2 and TRBJ2-7; possibly TRBD2 for D (5 bases). Germline CDR1 SGHAT, CDR2 FQNNGV. The CDR3 extends over 13 amino acids. V lost 5 bases, J lost 7 bases, and 15 bases lay in between. CDR3 residues: CASSPDARREQYF. The CDR3 DNA sequence: TGTGCCAGCAGCCCCGACGCGAGGAGGGAGCAGTACTTC.

This rearrangement joins TRBV9 to TRBJ1-3; TRBD1 might be the D (5 bases). CDR3 length: 15 amino acids. The germline V gene has CDR1 SGDLS and CDR2 YYNGEE. V was shortened by 3 bases and J by 0 bases, with 10 bases between the two germline ends. This CDR3 is CASSAGRSSGNTIYF. CDR3 sequence (DNA): TGTGCCAGCAGCGCGGGACGGAGCTCTGGAAACACCATATATTTT.

The chain carries TRBV4-1 and TRBJ2-2; tentative D call: TRBD2 (5 bases). There are 15 residues in the CDR3. The V end lost 0 bases, the J end lost 8 bases, and 13 bases lay between the germline ends. From germline, CDR1 is MGHRA and CDR2 YSYEKL. The CDR3 here is CASSQDLPGWGELFF. CDR3 sequence (DNA): TGCGCCAGCAGCCAAGATCTTCCGGGGTGGGGGGAGCTGTTTTTT.

The chain uses TRBV7-2 and TRBJ2-7; 7 bases are shared with TRBD1. Germline loops: CDR1 SGHTA, CDR2 FQGNSA. The CDR3 runs 14 residues. V was clipped by 3 bases and J by 3 bases; unmatched bases: 5. The CDR3 region is CASSFLTGLYEQYF. CDR3 DNA sequence: TGTGCCAGCAGCTTTTTGACAGGGCTCTACGAGCAGTACTTC.

The chain links TRBV5-5 to TRBJ2-7; D remains ambiguous. V was clipped by 5 bases and J by 5 bases, with 2 bases between them. The germline CDR1 and CDR2 sequences are SGHKS and YYEKEE (reference sequence). This CDR3 is built from 9 residues. The CDR3 here is CASRNEQYF. CDR3 in DNA: TGTGCCAGCAGGAACGAGCAGTACTTC.

J is TRBJ2-3 and V is TRBV5-5; the D gene is possibly TRBD1 (5 bases). Trimming removed 3 bases at V and 6 bases at J, with 8 bases between. The CDR3 extends over 12 amino acids. Germline V lookup: CDR1 SGHKS, CDR2 YYEKEE (reference sequence). The CDR3 nucleotides read TGTGCCAGCAGCTCAAGGGGCGATACGCAGTATTTT. The encoded protein is CASSSRGDTQYF.

In DNA form, the CDR3 reads TGTGCCAGCAGTTTCCAGAGATATGGCTACACCTTC. Translating gives CASSFQRYGYTF. The rearrangement uses TRBV28 and TRBJ1-2; D not resolved. Trimming removed 3 bases from V and 5 bases from J, with 7 bases in between. This CDR3 is built from 12 residues. Germline lookup yields CDR1 MDHEN and CDR2 SYDVKM.

The chain couples TRBV18 to TRBJ1-1; 7 positions agree with TRBD1. V gave up 5 bases and J gave up 0 bases; unmatched junction bases: 3. The CDR3 contains 14 residues. The germline CDR1 and CDR2 sequences are KGHSH and LQKENI. The CDR3 protein is CASSRDRMNTEAFF. DNA of the CDR3: TGTGCCAGCTCAAGGGACAGAATGAACACTGAAGCTTTCTTT.